Below are 14 T cell receptor beta chains sequenced from a single sample in a study of blood T cell repertoires in COVID-19. The protocol was immunoSEQ multiplex PCR, while the TCRdb copy is restricted to in-frame clones and leaves out a portion. The table lists 150,000 or so clones, more than 65% of them singletons. Source material: peripheral blood. These receptors were taken from an older woman with COVID-19, enrolled during active disease.

The rearrangement joins TRBV28 to TRBJ1-2, with TRBD1 matching over 7 bases. After removal of 4 bases from V and 2 bases from J, the junction contained 7 bases not matched to a gene. This CDR3 comprises 15 residues. CDR1 is MDHEN and CDR2 is SYDVKM in the germline V gene. The CDR3 is CASSSGGEENYGYTF. Here the CDR3 DNA reads TGTGCCAGCAGTTCAGGGGGAGAGGAGAACTATGGCTACACCTTC.

V and J are TRBV11-2 and TRBJ1-4, with 7 bases matching TRBD1. Germline values: CDR1 SGHAT, CDR2 FQNNGV. CDR3 size: 15 residues. V lost 5 bases, J lost 10 bases, and 13 bases stayed unmatched. This CDR3 is CASSPARGQEGKLFF. The CDR3 DNA sequence: TGTGCCAGCAGCCCGGCAAGGGGGCAGGAGGGAAAACTGTTTTTT.

The chain is built from TRBV28 and TRBJ1-5; no definite D call. Germline CDR1 is MDHEN and CDR2 is SYDVKM. The V gene lost 6 bases and the J gene lost 4 bases, with 22 bases spanning the gap. The CDR3 extends over 17 amino acids. The CDR3, as DNA: TGTGCCAGCAGCCCCTCTGGTGAGGGCATCATTAATCAGCCCCAGCATTTT. Its translation: CASSPSGEGIINQPQHF.

This chain joins TRBV29-1 and TRBJ2-3; 9 bases map to TRBD2. J gave up 3 bases and V 7 bases, and 5 bases lay outside the gene matches. CDR1 is SQVTM and CDR2 is ANQGSEA in the germline V gene. The CDR3 is 13 residues long. The CDR3 DNA follows: TGCAGCGGCGGGGGGGCGAGGACAGATACGCAGTATTTT. Its protein is CSGGGARTDTQYF.

The chain joins TRBV5-4 to TRBJ2-2; TRBD1 matches at 8 bases. The CDR3 has 16 amino acids. Trimming cost V 4 bases and J 4 bases; bases outside gene matches: 9. Germline assignment: CDR1 SGHNT and CDR2 YYREEE (reference sequence). CDR3 amino acids: CASSPPGGAGTGELFF. Here the CDR3 DNA reads TGTGCCAGCAGCCCTCCAGGGGGCGCGGGCACCGGGGAGCTGTTTTTT.

The V call is TRBV6-2 or TRBV6-3, the J call TRBJ2-7; 8 nucleotides align to TRBD1. This CDR3 spans 13 amino acids. V lost 5 bases, J lost 4 bases, and 4 bases stayed unmatched. The germline V gene has CDR1 MNHEY and CDR2 SVGEGT. This CDR3 reads CASSVRTGYEQYF. CDR3 DNA sequence: TGTGCCAGCAGTGTGAGGACAGGGTACGAGCAGTACTTC.

V and J are TRBV6-1 and TRBJ1-6; possible D gene TRBD1, 5 bases. The germline V gene has CDR1 MNHNS and CDR2 SASEGT. V was trimmed by 2 bases and J by 9 bases, leaving 11 bases between them. The CDR3 is 14 amino acids. DNA of the CDR3: TGTGCCAGCAGTGAAAATGACAGTTCTTCACCCCTCCACTTT. Its protein is CASSENDSSSPLHF.

The chain joins TRBV29-1 to TRBJ2-1; TRBD1 might be the D (6 bases). Between the trimmed V and J ends, which lost 4 bases and 4 bases, there was a span of 17 bases. This CDR3 has 15 amino acids. The germline CDR1 and CDR2 sequences are SQVTM and ANQGSEA. CDR3 DNA sequence: TGCAGCGTTGTCCCCACAGGGTGGTCTTACAATGAGCAGTTCTTC. Protein: CSVVPTGWSYNEQFF.

This clone was detected only once. This chain links TRBV5-1 with TRBJ2-5; no clear D gene. The germline V gene has CDR1 SGHRS and CDR2 YFSETQ. The CDR3 contains 15 residues. V was trimmed by 0 bases and J by 4 bases, leaving 13 bases between them. CDR3 in DNA: TGCGCCAGCAGCTTGGCCGGCCGGTCGGGAGAGACCCAGTACTTC. This translates into CASSLAGRSGETQYF.

This chain uses TRBV2 with TRBJ2-5, with D possibly matching TRBD2 (6 bases). The germline V and J ends were trimmed by 2 bases and 4 bases, with 17 bases remaining between them. Germline CDR1 SNHLY, CDR2 FYNNEI. The CDR3 covers 16 residues. The CDR3 reads CASSELFGGRAETQYF. The CDR3 DNA sequence: TGTGCCAGCAGTGAACTCTTCGGGGGACGGGCAGAGACCCAGTACTTC.

The gene calls are TRBV5-1 and TRBJ1-1, with D tentatively TRBD1 (5 bases). Germline V gene lookup returns CDR1 SGHRS and CDR2 YFSETQ. Deletions cut 0 bases from V and 0 bases from J, with 9 bases between. The CDR3 totals 15 residues. The CDR3 DNA follows: TGCGCCAGCAGCTTGGCCGGGGGAATGAACACTGAAGCTTTCTTT. The encoded protein is CASSLAGGMNTEAFF.

The count of this clone is one. The chain combines TRBV3-1 (or the pseudogene TRBV3-2) with TRBJ2-1, with 10 bases that match TRBD2. Germline V gene data show CDR1 as LGHDT and CDR2 as YNNKEL (reference sequence). Trimming took 5 bases from V and 3 from J; bases not matched to a gene: 10. The CDR3 loop spans 17 amino acids. The CDR3 region has the DNA TGTGCCAGCAGCACGGGCGGGAGCGGGAGGGTCTACAATGAGCAGTTCTTC. This translates into CASSTGGSGRVYNEQFF.

The chain is built from TRBV9 and TRBJ2-6, with a weak D call TRBD1 (5 bases). Trimming cost V 0 bases and J 1 base, with 5 bases left between them. Germline V gene lookup returns CDR1 SGDLS and CDR2 YYNGEE. The CDR3 has 15 amino acids. The CDR3 is CASSVAGSGANVLTF. The CDR3 DNA follows: TGTGCCAGCAGCGTAGCAGGGTCTGGGGCCAACGTCCTGACTTTC.

The genes are TRBV28 and TRBJ2-7, with a tentative D call TRBD1 (5 bases). Trimming left V 3 bases short and J 7 bases short, with 10 bases between. From germline, CDR1 is MDHEN and CDR2 SYDVKM. CDR3 size: 12 residues. CDR3 protein: CASSFNYREQYF. The CDR3, as DNA: TGTGCCAGCAGTTTTAACTACAGGGAGCAGTACTTC.